This is a list of T cell receptor beta chains from one sample in a study of cytomegalovirus exposure and HLA in healthy donors. Sequenced by immunoSEQ multiplex PCR; TCRdb stores in-frame clones only, minus some. The sample has 200,000 to 250,000 clones; around 80% are singletons. The sample taken for sequencing was PBMCs. These receptor sequences come from a woman aged 55 to 70 in good health and CMV-seropositive. Each CDR3 is given with its conserved first and last residue. The order of the fields is D gene, J gene, V gene, CDR3 DNA, CDR3 protein. D genes are given only for firm matches.

d_gene: TRBD1
j_gene: TRBJ1-6
v_gene: TRBV5-4
CDR3nt: TGTGCCAGCAGCCGGGGACAGGATAATTCACCCCTCCACTTT
CDR3aa: CASSRGQDNSPLHF

d_gene: TRBD2
j_gene: TRBJ2-3
v_gene: TRBV19
CDR3nt: TGTGCCACAAAGCGGGAGTCGACAGATACGCAGTATTTT
CDR3aa: CATKRESTDTQYF

d_gene: .
j_gene: TRBJ1-4
v_gene: TRBV5-1
CDR3nt: TGCGCCAGCAGTCCGGCCCTGCGGGAAAAACTGTTTTTT
CDR3aa: CASSPALREKLFF

d_gene: TRBD2
j_gene: TRBJ2-1
v_gene: TRBV30
CDR3nt: TGTGCCTGGAGTGTAATGAGCGGGAGGCACAATGAGCAGTTCTTC
CDR3aa: CAWSVMSGRHNEQFF

d_gene: .
j_gene: TRBJ2-7
v_gene: TRBV27
CDR3nt: TGTGCCAGCAGTTTCTATACCTACGAGCAGTACTTC
CDR3aa: CASSFYTYEQYF

d_gene: .
j_gene: TRBJ2-7
v_gene: TRBV28
CDR3nt: TGTGCCAGCAATTCCCACTCGGGGGAGGCACACGAGCAGTACTTC
CDR3aa: CASNSHSGEAHEQYF

d_gene: .
j_gene: TRBJ1-2
v_gene: TRBV6-5
CDR3nt: TGTGCCAGCAGGGGGGGGGCGTTTCCATCGTTC
CDR3aa: CASRGGAFPSF

d_gene: TRBD1
j_gene: TRBJ1-2
v_gene: TRBV15
CDR3nt: TGTGCCACCAGCAGGCCGACAGGGGGTGGCTACACCTTC
CDR3aa: CATSRPTGGGYTF

d_gene: .
j_gene: TRBJ1-1
v_gene: TRBV27
CDR3nt: TGTGCCAGCAGTTTATGGGGGGACACTGAAGCTTTCTTT
CDR3aa: CASSLWGDTEAFF

d_gene: TRBD1
j_gene: TRBJ2-7
v_gene: TRBV11-2
CDR3nt: TGTGCCAGCAGCAGGGACAGGGCTTCCTACGAGCAGTACTTC
CDR3aa: CASSRDRASYEQYF

d_gene: TRBD2
j_gene: TRBJ2-3
v_gene: TRBV11-2
CDR3nt: TGTGCCAGCAGCCTAGCGGGAGTACGAAATACGCAGTATTTT
CDR3aa: CASSLAGVRNTQYF

d_gene: TRBD1
j_gene: TRBJ1-2
v_gene: TRBV5-1
CDR3nt: TGCGCCAGCAGCTTGTCTACAGGGGATGGCTACACCTTC
CDR3aa: CASSLSTGDGYTF